The following is a T cell receptor beta chain sequence with its context. Its antigen is unknown. This entry comes from a study of CD8+ T cells in alopecia areata. The study's findings and limits: Both scalp clonality and the expanded CD8+ clones among the top 100 showed a significant decrease with tofacitinib.

Germline V lookup: CDR1 SGDLS, CDR2 YYNGEE. After removal of 0 bases from V and 8 bases from J, the junction contained 10 bases not matched to a gene. This CDR3 has 16 residues. Extraction of RNA preceded its reverse transcription into cDNA, which served as the sequencing template. The assay was immunoSEQ multiplex PCR, and TCRdb's table has in-frame clones only and misses some. This table holds 150,000 to 200,000 clones, 60% found once. Regarding treatment: oral pan-JAK inhibitor, 5-10 mg twice daily. The gene calls are TRBV9 and TRBJ2-3; TRBD2 aligns across 9 bases. The TCR was taken from a human donor with alopecia areata. The sample was CD4+ T cells sorted from blood, taken at week 24, from a patient treated with tofacitinib. The CDR3 DNA reads TGTGCCAGCAGCGTAGACATAGCGGGGGCACAGGGTACGCAGTATTTT. Protein sequence: CASSVDIAGAQGTQYF.